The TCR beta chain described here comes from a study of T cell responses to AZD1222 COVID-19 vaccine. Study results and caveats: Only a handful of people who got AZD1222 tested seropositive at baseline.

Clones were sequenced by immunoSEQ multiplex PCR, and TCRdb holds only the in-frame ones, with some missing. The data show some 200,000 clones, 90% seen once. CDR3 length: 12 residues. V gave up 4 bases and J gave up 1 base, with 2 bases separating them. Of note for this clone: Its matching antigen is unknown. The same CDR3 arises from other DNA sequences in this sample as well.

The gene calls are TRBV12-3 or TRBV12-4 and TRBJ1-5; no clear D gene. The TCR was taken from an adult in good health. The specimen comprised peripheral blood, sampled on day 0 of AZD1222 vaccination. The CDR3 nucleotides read TGTGCCAGCAGTTACAGCAATCAGCCCCAGCATTTT. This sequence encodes CASSYSNQPQHF.